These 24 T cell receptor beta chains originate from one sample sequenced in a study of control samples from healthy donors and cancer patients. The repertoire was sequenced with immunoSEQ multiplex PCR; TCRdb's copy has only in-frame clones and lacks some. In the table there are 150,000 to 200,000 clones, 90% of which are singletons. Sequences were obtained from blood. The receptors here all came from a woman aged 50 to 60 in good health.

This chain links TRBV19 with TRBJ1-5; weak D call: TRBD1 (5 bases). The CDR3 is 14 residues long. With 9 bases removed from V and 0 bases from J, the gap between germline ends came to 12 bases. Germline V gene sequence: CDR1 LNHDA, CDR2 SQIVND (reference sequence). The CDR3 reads CASKGPHSNQPQHF. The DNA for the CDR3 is TGTGCCAGCAAGGGACCCCATAGCAATCAGCCCCAGCATTTT.

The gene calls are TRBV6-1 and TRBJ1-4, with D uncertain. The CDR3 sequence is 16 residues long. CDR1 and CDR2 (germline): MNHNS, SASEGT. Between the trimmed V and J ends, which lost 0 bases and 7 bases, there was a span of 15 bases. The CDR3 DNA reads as TGTGCCAGCAGTGAAGCGAGCAGTCAGGTCGGTGAAAAACTGTTTTTT. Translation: CASSEASSQVGEKLFF.

DNA for the CDR3: TGTGCCAGCAGTTCCCGACTAGCGGCTACCTACAATGAGCAGTTCTTC. Protein sequence: CASSSRLAATYNEQFF. This rearrangement joins TRBV27 to TRBJ2-1; 9 bases match TRBD2. Germline V gene sequence: CDR1 MNHEY, CDR2 SMNVEV (reference sequence). The CDR3 consists of 16 residues. J gave up 2 bases and V 4 bases, and 6 bases lay outside the gene matches.

In DNA form, the CDR3 reads TGTGCCTGGAGTGTAGCGGGGAATGAGCAGTTCTTC. It translates to CAWSVAGNEQFF. The gene calls are TRBV30 and TRBJ2-1; 7 nucleotides match TRBD2. The CDR3 has 12 amino acids. The germline V gene has CDR1 GTSNPN and CDR2 SVGIG (reference sequence). V lost 0 bases and J lost 7; bases outside the gene matches: 0.

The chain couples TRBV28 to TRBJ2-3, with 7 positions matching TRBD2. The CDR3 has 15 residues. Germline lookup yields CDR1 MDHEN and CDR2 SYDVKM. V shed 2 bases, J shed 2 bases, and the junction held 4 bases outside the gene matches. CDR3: CASSLGGLPTDTQYF. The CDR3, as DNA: TGTGCCAGCAGTTTAGGGGGACTACCCACAGATACGCAGTATTTT.

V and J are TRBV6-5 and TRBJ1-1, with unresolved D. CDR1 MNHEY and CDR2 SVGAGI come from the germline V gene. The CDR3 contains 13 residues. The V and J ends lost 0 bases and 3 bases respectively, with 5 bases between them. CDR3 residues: CASSYSRDTEAFF. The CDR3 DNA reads TGTGCCAGCAGTTACTCTCGCGACACTGAAGCTTTCTTT.

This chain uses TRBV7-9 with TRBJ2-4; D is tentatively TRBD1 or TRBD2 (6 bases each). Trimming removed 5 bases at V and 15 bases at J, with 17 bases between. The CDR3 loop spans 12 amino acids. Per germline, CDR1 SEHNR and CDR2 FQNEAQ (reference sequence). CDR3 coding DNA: TGTGCCAGCAGCCCGAGGGGGGTTGTGGGGTACTTC. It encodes CASSPRGVVGYF.

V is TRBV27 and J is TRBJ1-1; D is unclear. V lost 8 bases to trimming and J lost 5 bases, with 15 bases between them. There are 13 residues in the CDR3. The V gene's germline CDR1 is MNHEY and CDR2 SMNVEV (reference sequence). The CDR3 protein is CASRGMGWTEAFF. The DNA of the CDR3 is TGTGCCAGCCGTGGAATGGGGTGGACTGAAGCTTTCTTT.

This CDR3 reads CASTPGTDTQYF. The CDR3 nucleotides read TGTGCCAGCACCCCAGGCACAGATACGCAGTATTTT. V usage is TRBV6-2 or TRBV6-3 and J usage is TRBJ2-3; D is unclear. CDR3 size: 12 residues. V dropped 7 bases and J dropped 1 base, with 6 bases sitting between them. Germline V CDR1 and CDR2: MNHEY, SVGEGT.

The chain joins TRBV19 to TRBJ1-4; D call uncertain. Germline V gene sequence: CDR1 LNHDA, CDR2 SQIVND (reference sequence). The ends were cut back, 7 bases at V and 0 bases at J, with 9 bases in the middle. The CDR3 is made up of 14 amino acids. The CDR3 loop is CASKTDATNEKLFF. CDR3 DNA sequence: TGTGCCAGTAAGACGGATGCAACTAATGAAAAACTGTTTTTT. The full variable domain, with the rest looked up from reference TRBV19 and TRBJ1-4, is DGGITQSPKYLFRKEGQNVTLSCEQNLNHDAMYWYRQDPGQGLRLIYYSQIVNDFQKGDIAEGYSVSREKKESFPLTVTSAQKNPTAFYLCASKTDATNEKLFFGSGTQLSVL.

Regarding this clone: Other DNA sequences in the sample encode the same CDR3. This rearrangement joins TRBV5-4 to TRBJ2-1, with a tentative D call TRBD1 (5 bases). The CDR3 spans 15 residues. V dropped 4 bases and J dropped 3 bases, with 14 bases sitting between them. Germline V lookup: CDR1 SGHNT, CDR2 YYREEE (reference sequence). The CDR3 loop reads CASSLGQGGYNEQFF. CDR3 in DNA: TGTGCCAGCAGCCTGGGTCAGGGTGGCTACAATGAGCAGTTCTTC.

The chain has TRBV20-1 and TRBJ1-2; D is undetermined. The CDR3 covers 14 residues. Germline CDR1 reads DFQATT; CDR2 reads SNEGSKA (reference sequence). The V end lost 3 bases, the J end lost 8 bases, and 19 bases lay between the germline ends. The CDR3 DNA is TGCAGTGCTAGTTTTGGGGTGAGGACGGGAGGCTACACCTTC. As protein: CSASFGVRTGGYTF.

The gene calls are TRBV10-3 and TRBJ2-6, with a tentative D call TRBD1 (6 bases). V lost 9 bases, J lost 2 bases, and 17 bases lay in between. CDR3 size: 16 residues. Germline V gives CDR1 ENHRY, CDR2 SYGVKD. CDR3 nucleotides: TGTGCCATACAAATCCCCCACAGGGCTGGGGCCAACGTCCTGACTTTC. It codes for CAIQIPHRAGANVLTF.

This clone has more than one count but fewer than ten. The CDR3 sequence: CATSRDLPTATSTDTQYF. The CDR3 region has the DNA TGTGCCACCAGCAGAGACCTCCCGACTGCGACTAGCACAGATACGCAGTATTTT. V gene TRBV15 combines with J gene TRBJ2-3; D gene unclear. V lost 0 bases, J lost 0 bases, and 16 bases lay in between. The V gene's germline CDR1 is LNHNV and CDR2 YYDKDF (reference sequence). The CDR3 totals 18 residues. Using reference TRBV15 and TRBJ2-3 for the parts outside the CDR3, the full variable domain is DAMVIQNPRYQVTQFGKPVTLSCSQTLNHNVMYWYQQKSSQAPKLLFHYYDKDFNNEADTPDNFQSRRPNTSFCFLDIRSPGLGDTAMYLCATSRDLPTATSTDTQYFGPGTRLTVL.

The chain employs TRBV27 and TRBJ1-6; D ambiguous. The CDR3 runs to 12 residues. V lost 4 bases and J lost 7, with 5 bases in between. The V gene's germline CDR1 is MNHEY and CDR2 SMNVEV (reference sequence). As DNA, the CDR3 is TGTGCCAGCAGTTCGAACAATTCACCCCTCCACTTT. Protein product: CASSSNNSPLHF.

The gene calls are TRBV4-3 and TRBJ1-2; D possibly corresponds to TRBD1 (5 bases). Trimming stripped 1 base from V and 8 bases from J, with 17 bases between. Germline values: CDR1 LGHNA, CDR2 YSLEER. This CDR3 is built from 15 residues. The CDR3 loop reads CASSQGTGDVGGYTF. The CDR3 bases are TGCGCCAGCAGCCAAGGTACGGGGGACGTCGGGGGCTACACCTTC.

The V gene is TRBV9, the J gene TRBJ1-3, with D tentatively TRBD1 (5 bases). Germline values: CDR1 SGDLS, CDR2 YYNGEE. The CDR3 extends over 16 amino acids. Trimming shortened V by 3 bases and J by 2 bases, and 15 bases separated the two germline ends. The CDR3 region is CASSDARDGTGNTIYF. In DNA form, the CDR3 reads TGTGCCAGCAGCGACGCCCGGGACGGAACTGGAAACACCATATATTTT. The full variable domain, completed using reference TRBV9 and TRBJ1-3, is DSGVTQTPKHLITATGQRVTLRCSPRSGDLSVYWYQQSLDQGLQFLIQYYNGEERAKGNILERFSAQQFPDLHSELNLSSLELGDSALYFCASSDARDGTGNTIYFGEGSWLTVV.

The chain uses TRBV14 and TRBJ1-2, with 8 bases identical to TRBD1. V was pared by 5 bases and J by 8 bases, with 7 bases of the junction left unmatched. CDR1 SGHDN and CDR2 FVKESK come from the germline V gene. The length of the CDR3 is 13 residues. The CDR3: CASSAGQGDGYTF. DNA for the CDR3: TGTGCCAGCAGCGCTGGACAGGGAGACGGCTACACCTTC. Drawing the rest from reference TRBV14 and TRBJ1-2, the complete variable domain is EAGVTQFPSHSVIEKGQTVTLRCDPISGHDNLYWYRRVMGKEIKFLLHFVKESKQDESGMPNNRFLAERTGGTYSTLKVQPAELEDSGVYFCASSAGQGDGYTFGSGTRLTVV.

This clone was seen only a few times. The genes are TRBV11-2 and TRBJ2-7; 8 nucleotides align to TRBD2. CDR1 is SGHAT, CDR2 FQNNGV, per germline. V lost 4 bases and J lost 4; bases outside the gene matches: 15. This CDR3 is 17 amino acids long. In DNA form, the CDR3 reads TGTGCCAGCAGCTCTATGGGGCGGGGGGACCAGTCGTACGAGCAGTACTTC. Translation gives CASSSMGRGDQSYEQYF.

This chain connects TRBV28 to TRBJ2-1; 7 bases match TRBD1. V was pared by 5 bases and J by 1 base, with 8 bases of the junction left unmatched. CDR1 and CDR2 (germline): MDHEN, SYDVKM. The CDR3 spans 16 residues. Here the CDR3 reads CASSTRQGRSYNEQFF. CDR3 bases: TGTGCCAGCAGTACCCGACAGGGAAGGTCCTACAATGAGCAGTTCTTC.

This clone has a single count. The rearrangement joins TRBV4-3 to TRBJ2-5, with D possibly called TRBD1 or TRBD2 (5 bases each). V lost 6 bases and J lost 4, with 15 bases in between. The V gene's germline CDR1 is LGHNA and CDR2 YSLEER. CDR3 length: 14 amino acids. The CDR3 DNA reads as TGCGCCAGCAGTCACGGGACCGTGGGAGAGACCCAGTACTTC. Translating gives CASSHGTVGETQYF.

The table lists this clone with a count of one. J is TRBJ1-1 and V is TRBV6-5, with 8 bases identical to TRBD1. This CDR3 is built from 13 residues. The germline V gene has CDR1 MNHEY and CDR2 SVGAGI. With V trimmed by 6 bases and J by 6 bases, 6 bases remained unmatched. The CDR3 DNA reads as TGTGCCAGCAGGTCAGGGGGCGGCTCTGAAGCTTTCTTT. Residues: CASRSGGGSEAFF.

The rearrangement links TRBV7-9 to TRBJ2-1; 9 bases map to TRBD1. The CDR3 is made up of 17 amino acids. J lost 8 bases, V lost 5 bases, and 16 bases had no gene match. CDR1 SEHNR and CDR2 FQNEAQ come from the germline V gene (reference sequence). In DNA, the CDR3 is TGTGCCAGCAGCCTCCCACCCGGGACAGGGAATATACATGAGCAGTTCTTC. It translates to CASSLPPGTGNIHEQFF.

CDR3 bases: TGTGCCAGCAGTTCTTGGACAGGGGGAAGGTTCTTC. Translation: CASSSWTGGRFF. This chain connects TRBV28 to TRBJ2-1; 10 nucleotides align to TRBD1. J was trimmed by 15 bases and V by 4 bases; bases with no gene match: 6. The V gene's germline CDR1 is MDHEN and CDR2 SYDVKM. CDR3 length: 12 residues.